This T cell receptor (beta chain) comes out of a study of T-cell reconstitution after alpha-beta-depleted transplantation in children. V lost 5 bases, J lost 4 bases, and 6 bases lay in between. There are 11 residues in the CDR3. From germline, CDR1 is MDHEN and CDR2 SYDVKM. In its sample, this clonotype was seen many times. Library preparation (for TCRbeta) was performed with unique molecular identifiers. One entry per CDR3 protein results from TCRdb running MiXCR on the PCR reads. The table records about 160,000 distinct CDR3 sequences, more than 9.5% of them present only once. The genes are TRBV28 and TRBJ2-7; unclear D gene. The origin of this receptor is a boy aged 2 to 10 with acute myeloid leukemia, due to receive a stem cell transplant. Source: PBMCs, taken before TCRalphabeta/CD19-depleted stem cell transplant. The CDR3 reads CASSIQYEQYF. The CDR3 nucleotides are TGTGCCAGCAGTATTCAATACGAGCAGTACTTC.